Below are 21 T cell receptor beta chains sequenced from a single sample in a study of T-cell memory formation after mild COVID-19. TCRdb itself ran the 5' RACE reads through MiXCR, one entry per CDR3 protein. The data hold some 210,000 distinct CDR3 sequences, with more than 25% observed a single time. Sequencing used PBMCs or a T cell subset sorted from them (not recorded which). The receptors stem from an adult woman who had mild COVID-19 (a few samples of this study predate the infection). Cell type and time point are not known.

This rearrangement joins TRBV7-9 to TRBJ2-3; TRBD1 agrees at 8 bases. The J segment lost 3 bases and the V segment lost 7 bases, leaving 9 bases of the junction unmatched. Germline loops: CDR1 SEHNR, CDR2 FQNEAQ (reference sequence). The CDR3 covers 15 residues. Written as DNA, the CDR3 is TGTGCCAGCACACCCGGGACAGGTGCGACAGATACGCAGTATTTT. This gives the protein CASTPGTGATDTQYF.

This clonotype was detected a few times. V is TRBV3-1 and J is TRBJ1-1, with unresolved D. The germline CDR1 and CDR2 sequences are LGHDT and YNNKEL (reference sequence). Trimming removed 2 bases at V and 1 base at J, with 8 bases between. The CDR3 sequence is 14 residues long. In DNA, the CDR3 is TGTGCCAGCAGCCAATCCCTCACGAACACTGAAGCTTTCTTT. Its protein is CASSQSLTNTEAFF.

J is TRBJ2-1 and V is TRBV9; D perhaps matches TRBD2 (5 bases). CDR3 length equals 17 residues. CDR1 is SGDLS and CDR2 is YYNGEE in the germline V gene. Trimming removed 1 base from V and 2 bases from J, with 16 bases in between. The CDR3 nucleotides are TGTGCCAGCAGCGTAAGTGTTGAGAGGGTAACCTACAATGAGCAGTTCTTC. This codes for CASSVSVERVTYNEQFF.

The rearrangement joins TRBV18 to TRBJ2-5; no definite D call. The CDR3 has 12 amino acids. V lost 0 bases and J lost 6, with 5 bases in between. Germline CDR1 is KGHSH and CDR2 is LQKENI. The CDR3 DNA reads as TGTGCCAGCTCACCACCGGGGAAGACCCAGTACTTC. Protein: CASSPPGKTQYF. The full variable domain, its missing parts supplied by reference TRBV18 and TRBJ2-5, is NAGVMQNPRHLVRRRGQEARLRCSPMKGHSHVYWYRQLPEEGLKFMVYLQKENIIDESGMPKERFSAEFPKEGPSILRIQQVVRGDSAAYFCASSPPGKTQYFGPGTRLLVL.

The CDR3 here is CASSPRPAESSYEQYF. CDR3 in DNA: TGCGCCAGCAGCCCCCGCCCTGCGGAGAGCTCCTACGAGCAGTACTTC. This sequence joins TRBV4-3 and TRBJ2-7; D gene ambiguous. CDR1 and CDR2 (germline): LGHNA, YSLEER. The CDR3 has 16 amino acids. V was cut by 4 bases and J by 0 bases, with 16 bases left in between.

In this sample, this clonotype turned up a few times. The V and J genes are TRBV27 and TRBJ2-2, with D hard to call. Trimming left V 5 bases short and J 1 base short, with 8 bases between. Germline V gives CDR1 MNHEY, CDR2 SMNVEV (reference sequence). The CDR3 loop spans 14 amino acids. CDR3: CASSPTWNTGELFF. As DNA, the CDR3 is TGTGCCAGCAGTCCCACTTGGAACACCGGGGAGCTGTTTTTT.

The chain carries TRBV6-1 and TRBJ2-1; D is possibly TRBD1 (5 bases). V lost 7 bases, J lost 8 bases, and 18 bases lay in between. The CDR3 has 14 amino acids. The germline CDR1 and CDR2 sequences are MNHNS and SASEGT. The CDR3 here is CASTAIGALDEQFF. The CDR3 DNA reads as TGTGCCAGCACTGCCATTGGGGCCTTGGATGAGCAGTTCTTC.

V gene TRBV20-1 combines with J gene TRBJ2-3; 16 nucleotides agree with TRBD2. The V gene's germline CDR1 is DFQATT and CDR2 SNEGSKA (reference sequence). CDR3 length equals 18 residues. V shed 2 bases, J shed 4 bases, and the junction held 9 bases outside the gene matches. CDR3 region: CSARPPGTSGGAPDTQYF. The DNA for the CDR3 is TGCAGTGCTAGACCGCCAGGGACTAGCGGGGGGGCTCCAGATACGCAGTATTTT.

The chain recombines TRBV11-2 with TRBJ2-5; either TRBD1 or TRBD2 may supply D (6 bases each). V was clipped by 4 bases and J by 2 bases, with 14 bases between them. Germline lookup yields CDR1 SGHAT and CDR2 FQNNGV. The CDR3 runs 15 residues. Here the CDR3 DNA reads TGTGCCAGCAGCTCCAAGGGGGGACGACAAGAGACCCAGTACTTC. It codes for CASSSKGGRQETQYF.

There are a few counts of this clonotype. The chain has TRBV27 and TRBJ1-1; tentative D call: TRBD1 (5 bases). V was cut by 3 bases and J by 8 bases, with 13 bases left in between. Germline loops: CDR1 MNHEY, CDR2 SMNVEV (reference sequence). The CDR3 runs 13 residues. CDR3 in DNA: TGTGCCAGCAGTTTCCAGGGTATATCAGAAGCTTTCTTT. Translated, it gives CASSFQGISEAFF.

The chain combines TRBV5-1 with TRBJ2-1; 10 bases are a match to TRBD1. The CDR3 is made up of 14 amino acids. Trimming cost V 3 bases and J 10 bases; bases outside gene matches: 7. The germline V gene encodes CDR1 SGHRS and CDR2 YFSETQ. The CDR3 DNA follows: TGCGCCAGCAGCTCCGGGACAGGGGCGCCCGAGCAGTTCTTC. Protein: CASSSGTGAPEQFF.

The chain combines TRBV27 with TRBJ2-7; 7 bases are a match to TRBD1. CDR3 size: 21 residues. Germline CDR1 reads MNHEY; CDR2 reads SMNVEV (reference sequence). J lost 4 bases, V lost 8 bases, and 32 bases had no gene match. The CDR3 is CASGYTGADRALPLRPYEQYF. As DNA, the CDR3 is TGTGCCAGCGGGTACACCGGGGCCGACAGGGCCCTTCCTTTAAGACCGTACGAGCAGTACTTC.

This chain uses TRBV12-3 or TRBV12-4 with TRBJ2-7; tentatively, D is TRBD1 (5 bases). The CDR3 is made up of 13 amino acids. Trimming stripped 5 bases from V and 6 bases from J, with 14 bases between. The CDR3 coding sequence is TGTGCCAGCAGTCCACAGGACGCCGGCGAGCAGTACTTC. This translates into CASSPQDAGEQYF.

This clonotype came up a few times. The J gene is TRBJ2-1, the V gene TRBV7-9; the D gene is possibly TRBD2 (5 bases). This CDR3 has 16 residues. The germline gives CDR1 SEHNR, CDR2 FQNEAQ (reference sequence). The germline V and J ends were trimmed by 6 bases and 1 base, with 16 bases remaining between them. The CDR3 region has the DNA TGTGCCAGCAGGAGGGTCGACATCCTGTCCTACAATGAGCAGTTCTTC. This encodes CASRRVDILSYNEQFF.

The chain recombines TRBV5-1 with TRBJ1-4; no reliable D call. V was pared by 0 bases and J by 5 bases, with 8 bases between. The CDR3 consists of 14 residues. Germline-derived CDR1 and CDR2 are SGHRS and YFSETQ. The DNA for the CDR3 is TGCGCCAGCAGCTTGGAGGGAAAGAATGAAAAACTGTTTTTT. Its protein is CASSLEGKNEKLFF. Drawing the rest from reference TRBV5-1 and TRBJ1-4, the complete variable domain is KAGVTQTPRYLIKTRGQQVTLSCSPISGHRSVSWYQQTPGQGLQFLFEYFSETQRNKGNFPGRFSGRQFSNSRSEMNVSTLELGDSALYLCASSLEGKNEKLFFGSGTQLSVL.

The chain recombines TRBV20-1 with TRBJ2-2; no clear D gene. The CDR3 extends over 14 amino acids. The germline gives CDR1 DFQATT, CDR2 SNEGSKA (reference sequence). The V and J ends lost 5 bases and 5 bases respectively, with 15 bases between them. CDR3 sequence (DNA): TGCAGTGCTGGAGTCCGTCCTCAGACCGGGGAGCTGTTTTTT. Its translation: CSAGVRPQTGELFF.

This clonotype was recorded once. This sequence joins TRBV14 and TRBJ2-1; D possibly corresponds to TRBD1 (6 bases). Germline loops: CDR1 SGHDN, CDR2 FVKESK. CDR3 length equals 8 residues. The CDR3 region is CDRGEQFF. Written as DNA, the CDR3 is TGTGATAGGGGGGAGCAGTTCTTC.

This clonotype came up a few times. The rearrangement links TRBV25-1 to TRBJ2-7; perhaps TRBD1 as D (5 bases). This CDR3 region has 16 residues. V lost 1 base and J 4 bases, leaving 17 bases between the germline ends. The germline CDR1 and CDR2 sequences are MGHDK and SYGVNS. CDR3 coding DNA: TGTGCCAGCAGTGAATTAGGCAGGGCCCAAGGGTACGAGCAGTACTTC. It yields the protein CASSELGRAQGYEQYF.

This clonotype was observed many times. The rearrangement uses TRBV12-3 or TRBV12-4 and TRBJ2-7; no definite D call. V was clipped by 3 bases and J by 6 bases, with 9 bases between them. This CDR3 is 12 amino acids long. The CDR3 DNA follows: TGTGCCAGCAGTTTTGAAGTAGGCGAGCAGTACTTC. Translating it yields CASSFEVGEQYF.

This chain connects TRBV29-1 to TRBJ2-3, with D maybe TRBD2 (5 bases). The CDR3 loop spans 12 amino acids. Deletions cut 6 bases from V and 2 bases from J, with 9 bases between. Germline assignment: CDR1 SQVTM and CDR2 ANQGSEA. The CDR3 coding sequence is TGCAGCGTAGTGGGAGCCACAGATACGCAGTATTTT. It is translated as CSVVGATDTQYF.

V usage is TRBV7-6 and J usage is TRBJ1-1, with D perhaps TRBD1 (5 bases). CDR1 is SGHVS and CDR2 is FNYEAQ in the germline V gene. The CDR3 is 17 amino acids. The germline V and J ends were trimmed by 1 base and 6 bases, with 21 bases remaining between them. CDR3 sequence: CASSLGVRDLGRAEAFF. CDR3 coding DNA: TGTGCCAGCAGCTTAGGGGTCAGGGATCTGGGCAGAGCTGAAGCTTTCTTT.